What follows are 24 T cell receptor beta chains derived from one specimen sequenced in a study of tumor and adjacent non-tumor tissue in lung cancer. RNA was extracted from bulk tissue without any cell sorting. TCRbeta libraries were built with three rounds of nested PCR, modified from ARM-PCR. TCRdb called the multiplex PCR reads again in MiXCR, with one record for every CDR3 protein. The sample contains 100,000 to 150,000 distinct CDR3 sequences, roughly 64% of which appear only once. Material for sequencing was lung tumor tissue. The receptor source for this set is a young man with non-small cell lung cancer.

This clonotype was counted once. This may arise from a read error, as a much more abundant clone is one base away. The CDR3 does not close with the conserved phenylalanine or tryptophan, likely indicating a read error. The chain combines TRBV4-1 with TRBJ1-2, with a tentative D call TRBD1 (5 bases). CDR1 is MGHRA and CDR2 is YSYEKL in the germline V gene. The CDR3 is made up of 14 amino acids. Trimming left V 0 bases short and J 4 bases short, with 9 bases between. DNA for the CDR3: TGCGCCAGCAGCCAAGACATGGGACTCTATGGCTACACCATC. Protein sequence: CASSQDMGLYGYTI.

This CDR3 reads CASSQDRSDLPYEQFF. The DNA for the CDR3 is TGTGCCAGCAGCCAAGACCGGTCAGATCTACCCTACGAACAGTTCTTC. The chain is built from TRBV4-2 and TRBJ2-1; D remains ambiguous. V lost 0 bases, J lost 13 bases, and 22 bases lay in between. The CDR3 consists of 16 residues. The germline CDR1 and CDR2 sequences are LGHNA and YNFKEQ.

CDR3 sequence reads: CASNTLGQRNTEAFF. Here the CDR3 DNA reads TGTGCAAGTAATACGCTGGGACAGCGGAACACTGAAGCTTTCTTT. The chain recombines TRBV6-2 or TRBV6-3 with TRBJ1-1, with 7 positions matching TRBD1. CDR1 MNHEY and CDR2 SVGEGT come from the germline V gene. This CDR3 is built from 15 residues.

A note on this clonotype: A clone one base away is much larger, so this may be a read error. The rearrangement joins TRBV5-1 to TRBJ1-3; the match to TRBD1 covers 7 bases. Germline lookup yields CDR1 SGHRS and CDR2 YFSETQ. The length of the CDR3 is 14 residues. CDR3 region: CAISPGGFGNTIYF. Written as DNA, the CDR3 is TGCGCCATCAGCCCAGGGGGTTTTGGAAACACCATATATTTT.

On this clonotype: It is likely a read error, because the conserved phenylalanine at the end of the CDR3 is missing. The chain combines TRBV29-1 with TRBJ2-7; 7 positions agree with TRBD1. The CDR3 contains 12 residues. V was clipped by 6 bases and J by 3 bases; unmatched bases: 5. The germline V gene encodes CDR1 SQVTM and CDR2 ANQGSEA. The CDR3 coding sequence is TGCAGCGTCGCCGGGACAGTCTACGAGCAGTACATC. Its translation: CSVAGTVYEQYI.

On this clonotype: The junction departs from germline at one end; a sequencing error may be responsible. The chain uses TRBV11-3 and TRBJ2-3; 7 bases are shared with TRBD2. This CDR3 comprises 17 residues. Germline CDR1 SGHNT, CDR2 YENEEA. CDR3 DNA sequence: TGTGCCAACAGCCTTCCGCCGGGACTACCAGCCACAGATACGAAGTATTTT. Translating gives CANSLPPGLPATDTKYF. Using reference TRBV11-3 and TRBJ2-3 for the parts outside the CDR3, the full variable domain is EAGVVQSPRYKIIEKKQPVAFWCNPISGHNTLYWYLQNLGQGPELLIRYENEEAVDDSQLPKDRFSAERLKGVDSTLKIQPAELGDSAVYLCANSLPPGLPATDTKYFGPGTRLTVL.

About this clonotype: The conserved phenylalanine or tryptophan is not found at the CDR3 terminus, so this likely reflects a read error. The chain's CDR3 is CASIQGYRGKETQYY. The CDR3 nucleotides read TGCGCCAGCATCCAGGGGTACAGGGGCAAGGAGACCCAGTACTAC. The V call is TRBV4-3, the J call TRBJ2-5; 7 bases map to TRBD1. V shed 7 bases and J 5 bases; nucleotides not matched to a gene: 13. Looked up from germline, CDR1 is LGHNA and CDR2 is YSLEER. The CDR3 has 15 amino acids.

This clonotype was seen more than once but under ten times. A much bigger clone sits one base away, suggesting this may be a read error. The chain links TRBV7-8 to TRBJ2-5; the match to TRBD2 covers 12 bases. Germline lookup yields CDR1 SGHVS and CDR2 FQNEAQ. This CDR3 has 18 amino acids. CDR3 in DNA: TGTGCCAGCAGCTTAGGGCCTAGCGGGAGGGCCAGGGGAGAGACCGAGTACTTC. Protein sequence: CASSLGPSGRARGETEYF.

This clonotype was seen repeatedly, ten times or more. CDR3: CSARRTGLAKNIQYF. CDR3 nucleotide sequence: TGCAGTGCTCGCAGGACAGGCCTAGCCAAAAACATTCAGTACTTC. This chain connects TRBV20-1 to TRBJ2-4; 7 bases are a match to TRBD1. The CDR3 covers 15 residues. J lost 0 bases, V lost 5 bases, and 7 bases had no gene match. Germline V CDR1 and CDR2: DFQATT, SNEGSKA (reference sequence).

Concerning this clonotype: One end of the junction fails to match germline, which may point to a read error. The genes are TRBV11-1 and TRBJ2-7, with 7 bases fitting TRBD2. The length of the CDR3 is 15 residues. Germline values: CDR1 SGHAT, CDR2 FQDESV (reference sequence). DNA of the CDR3: TGTGCCAGCAGCTTAGAAGCCAGCGGGGACTACGAGCGGTATTTC. Translating it yields CASSLEASGDYERYF.

This clonotype was recorded at least ten times. V is TRBV6-5 and J is TRBJ2-3; no definite D call. Germline V CDR1 and CDR2: MNHEY, SVGAGI. The V end lost 10 bases, the J end lost 1 base, and 15 bases lay between the germline ends. The CDR3 totals 14 residues. The CDR3 nucleotides read TGTGCCACGGCCCTGCGGCCCCGCACAGATACGCAGTATTTT. This encodes CATALRPRTDTQYF.

This clonotype has only one observation. Likely a read error: the CDR3 ends without its conserved phenylalanine or tryptophan. It is unclear where the CDR3 begins or ends on the DNA, so no DNA is shown, and the CDR3 is as TCRdb lists it. V is TRBV12-5 and J is TRBJ2-2; the listed D gene, TRBD2, was not tested against the DNA. The CDR3 length equals 16 residues, ends included. Germline CDR1 and CDR2: LGHNT and FRNRAP. This CDR3 reads CASGSGTSGFNWELLS.

The genes are TRBV4-1 and TRBJ2-1; 8 bases are shared with TRBD2. This CDR3 contains 18 residues. Germline V gives CDR1 MGHRA, CDR2 YSYEKL. V dropped 10 bases and J dropped 4; count of bases not matched to a gene: 21. The CDR3: CATTHFLAGLPQYNEQFF. In DNA, the CDR3 is TGCGCCACCACCCATTTTCTAGCGGGCTTACCTCAATACAATGAGCAGTTCTTC.

In regard to this clonotype: Germline and junction disagree at one end, which may indicate a read error. The genes are TRBV20-1 and TRBJ2-6; D may be TRBD1 (5 bases). The CDR3 has 13 amino acids. Germline V gene lookup returns CDR1 DFQATT and CDR2 SNEGSKA (reference sequence). The CDR3 loop is CSAISSGADVLTF. The CDR3 DNA reads TGCAGTGCTATTAGCTCTGGGGCCGACGTCCTGACTTTC.

The V and J genes are TRBV5-1 and TRBJ1-6, with 11 bases that match TRBD1. This CDR3 is 15 amino acids long. Germline CDR1 reads SGHRS; CDR2 reads YFSETQ. The V segment lost 4 bases and the J segment 9 bases; nucleotides outside the gene matches: 6. The DNA of the CDR3 is TGCGCCAGCAGCACTGGACAGGGGGCTGGTTCACCCCTCCACTTT. Translating it yields CASSTGQGAGSPLHF.

With respect to this clonotype: One junction end does not reproduce the germline sequence, and a read error may be involved. The CDR3 DNA follows: TGTGCCAGGAGCTTAGGAGGGGCGCGGGCCGGGGAGCTGTTTTTT. Its translation: CARSLGGARAGELFF. V gene TRBV11-2 combines with J gene TRBJ2-2; TRBD2 might be the D (6 bases). CDR3 length equals 15 residues. The germline CDR1 and CDR2 sequences are SGHAT and FQNNGV.

Of note for this clonotype: A much more abundant neighbour one base away suggests this may be a read error. No conserved phenylalanine or tryptophan is present at the end of the CDR3, so a read error is the likely explanation. The rearrangement joins TRBV6-5 to TRBJ2-7, with a tentative D call TRBD1 (6 bases). This CDR3 has 13 amino acids. The V and J ends lost 6 bases and 0 bases respectively, with 9 bases between them. Germline V lookup: CDR1 MNHEY, CDR2 SVGAGI. The CDR3 DNA reads TGTGCCAGCAGGCAGGACAGCTCCTACGAGCAGTACTAC. Its protein product is CASRQDSSYEQYY.

On this clonotype: A much larger clone lies one base from this, so it may be a read error. Given the absence of the conserved phenylalanine or tryptophan at the CDR3 end, a read error is likely. The chain combines TRBV12-3 or TRBV12-4 with TRBJ2-7; 11 bases map to TRBD2. This CDR3 has 15 residues. V lost 2 bases, J lost 0 bases, and 0 bases stayed unmatched. DNA of the CDR3: TGTGCCAGCAGTTTAACTAGCGGGAGCTCCTACGAGCAGTACTTA. Its translation is CASSLTSGSSYEQYL.

This clonotype was recorded at least ten times. CDR3 region: CASSNSGRLSTGELFF. Written as DNA, the CDR3 is TGTGCCAGCAGCAATAGCGGGAGATTGAGCACCGGGGAGCTGTTTTTT. The chain combines TRBV11-2 with TRBJ2-2; TRBD2 matches at 9 bases. The V segment lost 5 bases and the J segment 4 bases; nucleotides outside the gene matches: 8. CDR3 length equals 16 residues. The germline gives CDR1 SGHAT, CDR2 FQNNGV.

With regard to this clonotype: The junction departs from the called germline gene at one end, perhaps through a read error. DNA for the CDR3: TGTGTCAGTAGTATCCTTGGGGGCCAGCCCCAGCATTTT. It yields the protein CVSSILGGQPQHF. The chain joins TRBV19 to TRBJ1-5; D may be TRBD1 (6 bases). The germline CDR1 and CDR2 sequences are LNHDA and SQIVND (reference sequence). The CDR3 extends over 13 amino acids. Full variable domain (rest looked up from reference TRBV19 and TRBJ1-5): DGGITQSPKYLFRKEGQNVTLSCEQNLNHDAMYWYRQDPGQGLRLIYYSQIVNDFQKGDIAEGYSVSREKKESFPLTVTSAQKNPTAFYLCVSSILGGQPQHFGDGTRLSIL.

This clonotype has just a few counts. The chain joins TRBV12-3 or TRBV12-4 to TRBJ2-1; TRBD1 is a possible D gene (5 bases). This CDR3 comprises 17 residues. V shed 1 base and J shed 0 bases, with 13 bases lying between them. The CDR3 spells CASSLEKGIDSYNEQFF. The CDR3 DNA is TGTGCCAGCAGTTTAGAGAAGGGGATCGACTCCTACAATGAGCAGTTCTTC.

In regard to this clonotype: One end of the junction is discordant with germline, which a read error may explain. V is TRBV6-2 or TRBV6-3 and J is TRBJ2-1; unclear D gene. The CDR3 spans 13 residues. Per germline, CDR1 MNHEY and CDR2 SVGEGT. The DNA for the CDR3 is TGTGCCAGCAGTTCAATTTCCTACAATGAGCAGTCCTTC. This codes for CASSSISYNEQSF.

Notes on this clonotype: An end of the junction differs from the germline gene, which may be a read error. J is TRBJ1-2 and V is TRBV20-1; 7 nucleotides agree with TRBD1. This CDR3 is built from 15 residues. From germline, CDR1 is DFQATT and CDR2 SNEGSKA (reference sequence). The CDR3 DNA follows: TGCAGTGCTAGTGATTCGAGACAGGGAAACTATGGTTACACCTTC. Translating it yields CSASDSRQGNYGYTF.

This clonotype was seen only a few times. Being one base from a much bigger clone, this may be a read error. This chain joins TRBV12-3 or TRBV12-4 and TRBJ2-5; D gene uncertain. V lost 3 bases and J lost 4, with 9 bases in between. There are 13 residues in the CDR3. The chain's CDR3 is CASSFADLETQYF. The CDR3 DNA reads as TGTGCCAGCAGTTTTGCGGATTTAGAGACCCAGTACTTC.